What follows are 5 T cell receptor beta chains derived from one specimen sequenced in a study of blood T cell repertoires in COVID-19. Sequenced by immunoSEQ multiplex PCR; TCRdb stores in-frame clones only, minus some. The sample yields 120,000 or so clones, under 80% seen once. Sequencing input: peripheral blood. The receptor set was obtained from a man aged 50 to 59 with acute or convalescent COVID-19.

This clone was counted only a few times. This sequence joins TRBV11-1 and TRBJ2-7; D remains ambiguous. Germline lookup yields CDR1 SGHAT and CDR2 FQDESV (reference sequence). Trimming took off 5 bases at V and 2 bases at J, with 10 bases between the two ends. The CDR3 covers 13 residues. Here the CDR3 DNA reads TGTGCCAGCAGCAAAACAGAGACCTACGAGCAGTACTTC. Its translation is CASSKTETYEQYF.

This chain joins TRBV4-1 and TRBJ2-6; D possibly corresponds to TRBD2 (5 bases). The CDR3 runs to 15 residues. The V gene's germline CDR1 is MGHRA and CDR2 YSYEKL. V shed 4 bases and J shed 3 bases, with 10 bases lying between them. DNA of the CDR3: TGCGCCAGCAGCCCTGAGGGTTATGGGGCCAACGTCCTGACTTTC. It translates to CASSPEGYGANVLTF.

This rearrangement joins TRBV6-1 to TRBJ1-2; weak D call: TRBD1 (5 bases). Germline CDR1 is MNHNS and CDR2 is SASEGT. CDR3 size: 14 residues. The ends were cut back, 1 base at V and 2 bases at J, with 8 bases in the middle. The CDR3 here is CASSEGGTNYGYTF. The CDR3 DNA follows: TGTGCCAGCAGTGAAGGCGGGACGAACTATGGCTACACCTTC.

In its sample, this clone was seen once. The chain employs TRBV28 and TRBJ1-4; maybe TRBD1 (5 bases). CDR1 and CDR2 (germline): MDHEN, SYDVKM. The CDR3 totals 12 residues. V lost 3 bases to trimming and J lost 7 bases, with 6 bases between them. CDR3 region: CASSFRGEKLFF. In DNA, the CDR3 is TGTGCCAGCAGTTTTAGGGGTGAAAAACTGTTTTTT.

CDR3 loop: CASSMIGDSPLHF. CDR3 DNA: TGTGCCAGTAGTATGATAGGGGATTCACCCCTCCACTTT. This chain links TRBV19 with TRBJ1-6, with D possibly being TRBD1 (5 bases). The CDR3 length is 13 residues. V lost 3 bases to trimming and J lost 8 bases, with 8 bases between them. CDR1 LNHDA and CDR2 SQIVND come from the germline V gene (reference sequence).